This T cell receptor beta chain was found in a study of OX40 agonist ivuxolimab in advanced cancers. Germline loops: CDR1 LNHNV, CDR2 YYDKDF (reference sequence). The ends were cut back, 1 base at V and 9 bases at J, with 20 bases in the middle. The CDR3 has 16 amino acids. This table comes from immunoSEQ multiplex PCR, and its TCRdb copy is limited to in-frame clones, with some not included. The repertoire holds 60,000 to 80,000 clones, with around 84% as singletons. This clone was seen only a few times. The sample here was CD4+ or CD8+ T cells sorted from blood, taken in a trial of the OX40 agonist ivuxolimab. The receptor was isolated from an adult with an advanced solid tumor such as melanoma, head and neck, liver or kidney cancer. This chain connects TRBV15 to TRBJ2-3; possible D gene TRBD2, 7 bases. CDR3 sequence (DNA): TGTGCCACCAGCAGAGTTTACGGGGGGCAAGGGTTAACGCAGTATTTT. Translation: CATSRVYGGQGLTQYF.